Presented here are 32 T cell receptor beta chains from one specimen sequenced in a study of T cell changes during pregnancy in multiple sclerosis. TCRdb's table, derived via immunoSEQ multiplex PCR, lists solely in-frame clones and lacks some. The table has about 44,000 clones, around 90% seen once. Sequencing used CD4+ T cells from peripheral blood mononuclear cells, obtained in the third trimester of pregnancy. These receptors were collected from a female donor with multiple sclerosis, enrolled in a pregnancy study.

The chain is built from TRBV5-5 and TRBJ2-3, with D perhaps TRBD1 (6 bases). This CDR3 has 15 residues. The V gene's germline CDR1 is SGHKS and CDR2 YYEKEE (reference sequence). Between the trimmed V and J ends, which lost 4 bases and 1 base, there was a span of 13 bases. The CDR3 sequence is CASSLQGYGTDTQYF. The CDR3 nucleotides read TGTGCCAGCAGCCTACAGGGTTATGGCACAGATACGCAGTATTTT.

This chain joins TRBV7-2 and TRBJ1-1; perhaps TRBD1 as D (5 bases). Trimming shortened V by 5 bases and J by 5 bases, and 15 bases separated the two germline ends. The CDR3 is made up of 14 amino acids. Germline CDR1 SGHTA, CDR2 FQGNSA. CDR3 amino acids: CASSTTLGPTEAFF. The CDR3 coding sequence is TGTGCCAGCAGCACGACTTTGGGGCCTACTGAAGCTTTCTTT. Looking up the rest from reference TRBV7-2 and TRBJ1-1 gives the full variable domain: GAGVSQSPSNKVTEKGKDVELRCDPISGHTALYWYRQSLGQGLEFLIYFQGNSAPDKSGLPSDRFSAERTGGSVSTLTIQRTQQEDSAVYLCASSTTLGPTEAFFGQGTRLTVV.

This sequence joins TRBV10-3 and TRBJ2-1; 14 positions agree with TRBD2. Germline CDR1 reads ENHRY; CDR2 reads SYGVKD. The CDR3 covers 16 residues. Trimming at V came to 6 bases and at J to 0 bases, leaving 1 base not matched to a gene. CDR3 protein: CAIRGTSGSSYNEQFF. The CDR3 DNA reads TGTGCCATCAGAGGGACTAGCGGGAGCTCCTACAATGAGCAGTTCTTC.

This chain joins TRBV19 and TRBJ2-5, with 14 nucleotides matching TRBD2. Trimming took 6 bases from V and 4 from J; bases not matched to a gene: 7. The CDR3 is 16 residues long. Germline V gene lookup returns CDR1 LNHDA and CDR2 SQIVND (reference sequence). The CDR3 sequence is CASRDVGLAGVETQYF. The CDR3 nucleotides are TGTGCCAGTAGGGACGTGGGACTAGCGGGAGTAGAGACCCAGTACTTC.

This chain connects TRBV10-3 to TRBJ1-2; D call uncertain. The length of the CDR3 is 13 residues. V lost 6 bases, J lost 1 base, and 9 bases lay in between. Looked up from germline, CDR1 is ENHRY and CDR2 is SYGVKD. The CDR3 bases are TGTGCCATCAGCCCCGGGGATAACTATGGCTACACCTTC. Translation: CAISPGDNYGYTF.

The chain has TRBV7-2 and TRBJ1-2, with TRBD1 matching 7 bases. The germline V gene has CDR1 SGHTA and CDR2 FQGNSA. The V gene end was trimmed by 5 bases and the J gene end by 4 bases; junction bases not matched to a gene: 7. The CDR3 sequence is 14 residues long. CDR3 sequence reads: CASSSRQGSYGYTF. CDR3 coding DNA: TGTGCCAGCAGCAGCCGACAGGGAAGCTATGGCTACACCTTC.

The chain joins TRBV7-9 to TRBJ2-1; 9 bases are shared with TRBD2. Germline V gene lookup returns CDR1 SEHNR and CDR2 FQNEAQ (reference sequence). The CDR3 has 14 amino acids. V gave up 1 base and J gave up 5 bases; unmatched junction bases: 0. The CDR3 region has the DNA TGTGCCAGCAGCTTAGGACTAGCGGACAATGAGCAGTTCTTC. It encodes CASSLGLADNEQFF.

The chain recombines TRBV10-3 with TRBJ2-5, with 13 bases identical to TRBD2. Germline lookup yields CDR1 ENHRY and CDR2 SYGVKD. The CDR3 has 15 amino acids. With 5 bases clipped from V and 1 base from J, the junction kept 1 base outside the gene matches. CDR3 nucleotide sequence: TGTGCCATCAGTACTAGCGGGAGGGGCCAAGAGACCCAGTACTTC. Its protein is CAISTSGRGQETQYF.

For the CDR3, the DNA is TGTGCCAGCAGATCCGGACTGATCCAAGAGACCCAGTACTTC. It translates to CASRSGLIQETQYF. This sequence joins TRBV5-5 and TRBJ2-5, with a weak D call TRBD2 (5 bases). The CDR3 consists of 14 residues. Germline CDR1 SGHKS, CDR2 YYEKEE (reference sequence). V was pared by 5 bases and J by 1 base, with 12 bases between.

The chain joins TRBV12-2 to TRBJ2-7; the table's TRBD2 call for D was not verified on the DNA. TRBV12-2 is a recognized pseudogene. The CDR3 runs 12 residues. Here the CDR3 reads CASRLVLSEQYF. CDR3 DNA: TGTGCAAGTCGCTTAGTGCTATCCGAGCAGTACTTC.

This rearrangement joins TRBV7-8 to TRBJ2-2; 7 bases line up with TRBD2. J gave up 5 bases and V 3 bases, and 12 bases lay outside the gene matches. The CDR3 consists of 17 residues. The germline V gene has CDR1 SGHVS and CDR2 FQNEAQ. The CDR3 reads CASSLPLAAQRTGELFF. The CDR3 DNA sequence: TGTGCCAGCAGCTTGCCCCTAGCGGCCCAAAGGACCGGGGAGCTGTTTTTT.

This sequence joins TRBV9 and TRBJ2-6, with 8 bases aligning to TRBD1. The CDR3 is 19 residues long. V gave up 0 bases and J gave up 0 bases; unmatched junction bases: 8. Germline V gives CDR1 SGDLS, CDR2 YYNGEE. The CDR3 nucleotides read TGTGCCAGCAGCGTAGGAGCCCAGGGGGCCAACTCTGGGGCCAACGTCCTGACTTTC. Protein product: CASSVGAQGANSGANVLTF. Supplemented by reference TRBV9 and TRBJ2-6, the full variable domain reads DSGVTQTPKHLITATGQRVTLRCSPRSGDLSVYWYQQSLDQGLQFLIQYYNGEERAKGNILERFSAQQFPDLHSELNLSSLELGDSALYFCASSVGAQGANSGANVLTFGAGSRLTVL.

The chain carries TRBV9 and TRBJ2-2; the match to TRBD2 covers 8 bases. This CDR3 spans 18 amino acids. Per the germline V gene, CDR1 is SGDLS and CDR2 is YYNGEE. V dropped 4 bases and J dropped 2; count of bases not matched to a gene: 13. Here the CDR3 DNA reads TGTGCCAGCAGCCCCTCTCCTTTAGCGGGATACAACACCGGGGAGCTGTTTTTT. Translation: CASSPSPLAGYNTGELFF.

As DNA, the CDR3 is TGCAGCGTTCTGGAGGACGGAGGCTATGGCTACACCTTC. Protein product: CSVLEDGGYGYTF. The chain couples TRBV29-1 to TRBJ1-2; D not certain. V was clipped by 5 bases and J by 4 bases, with 14 bases between them. Germline assignment: CDR1 SQVTM and CDR2 ANQGSEA. This CDR3 spans 13 amino acids.

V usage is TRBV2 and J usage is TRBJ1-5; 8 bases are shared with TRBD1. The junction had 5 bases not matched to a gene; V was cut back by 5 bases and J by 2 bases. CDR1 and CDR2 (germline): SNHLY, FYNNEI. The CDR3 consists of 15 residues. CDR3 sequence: CASSSDREGNQPQHF. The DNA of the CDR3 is TGTGCCAGCAGTTCGGACAGGGAGGGCAATCAGCCCCAGCATTTT.

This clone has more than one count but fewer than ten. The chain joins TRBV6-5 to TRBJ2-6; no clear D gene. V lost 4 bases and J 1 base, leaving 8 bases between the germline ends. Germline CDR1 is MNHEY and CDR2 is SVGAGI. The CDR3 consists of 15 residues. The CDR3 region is CASSFTASGANVLTF. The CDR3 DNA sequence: TGTGCCAGCAGTTTCACCGCGTCTGGGGCCAACGTCCTGACTTTC.

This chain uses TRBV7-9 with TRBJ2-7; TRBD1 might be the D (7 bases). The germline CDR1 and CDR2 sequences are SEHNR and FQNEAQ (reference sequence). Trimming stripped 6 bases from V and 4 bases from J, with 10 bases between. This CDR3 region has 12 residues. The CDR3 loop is CASRAGGYEQYF. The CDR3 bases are TGTGCCAGCAGGGCAGGGGGGTACGAGCAGTACTTC.

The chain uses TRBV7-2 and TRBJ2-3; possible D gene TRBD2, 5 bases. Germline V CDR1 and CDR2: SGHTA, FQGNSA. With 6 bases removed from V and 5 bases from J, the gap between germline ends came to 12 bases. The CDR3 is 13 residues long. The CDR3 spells CASSQDWGDTQYF. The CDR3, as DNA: TGTGCCAGCAGTCAGGACTGGGGAGATACGCAGTATTTT.

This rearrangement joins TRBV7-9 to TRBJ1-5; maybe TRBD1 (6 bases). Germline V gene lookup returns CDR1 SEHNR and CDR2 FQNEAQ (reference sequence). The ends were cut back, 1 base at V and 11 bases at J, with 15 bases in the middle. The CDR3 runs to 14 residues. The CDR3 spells CASSLESGTHSQHF. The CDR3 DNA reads TGTGCCAGCAGCTTAGAGTCTGGGACACATTCCCAGCATTTT.

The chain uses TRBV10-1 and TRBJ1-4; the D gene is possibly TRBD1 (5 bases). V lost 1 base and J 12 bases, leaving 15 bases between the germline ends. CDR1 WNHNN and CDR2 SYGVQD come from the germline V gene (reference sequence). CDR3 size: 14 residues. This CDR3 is CASSEWGGPRELFF. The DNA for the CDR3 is TGCGCCAGCAGTGAGTGGGGGGGACCCCGGGAACTGTTTTTT.

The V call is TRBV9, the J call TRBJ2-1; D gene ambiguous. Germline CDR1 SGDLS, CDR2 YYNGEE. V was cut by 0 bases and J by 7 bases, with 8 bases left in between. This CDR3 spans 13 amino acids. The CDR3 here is CASSVELRNEQFF. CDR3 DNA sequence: TGTGCCAGCAGCGTAGAACTGAGAAATGAGCAGTTCTTC.

DNA of the CDR3: TGTGCCAGCAGCTCTAGGACAGGAAACACCATATATTTT. Translation gives CASSSRTGNTIYF. The chain employs TRBV9 and TRBJ1-3, with D possibly matching TRBD1 (5 bases). From germline, CDR1 is SGDLS and CDR2 YYNGEE. CDR3 length: 13 residues. V lost 4 bases and J 4 bases, leaving 9 bases between the germline ends.

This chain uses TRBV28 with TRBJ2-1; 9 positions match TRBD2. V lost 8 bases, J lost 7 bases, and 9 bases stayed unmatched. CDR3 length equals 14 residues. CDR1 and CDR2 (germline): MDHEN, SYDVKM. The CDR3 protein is CASCGRARRNEQFF. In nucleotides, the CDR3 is TGTGCCAGCTGCGGGAGGGCCCGGAGAAATGAGCAGTTCTTC.

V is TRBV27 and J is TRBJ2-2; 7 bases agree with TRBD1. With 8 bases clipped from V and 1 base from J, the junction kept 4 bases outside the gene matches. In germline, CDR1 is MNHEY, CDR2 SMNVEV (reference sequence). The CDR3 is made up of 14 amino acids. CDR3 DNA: TGTGCCAGCCGGGACAGTCGGAACACCGGGGAGCTGTTTTTT. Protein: CASRDSRNTGELFF.

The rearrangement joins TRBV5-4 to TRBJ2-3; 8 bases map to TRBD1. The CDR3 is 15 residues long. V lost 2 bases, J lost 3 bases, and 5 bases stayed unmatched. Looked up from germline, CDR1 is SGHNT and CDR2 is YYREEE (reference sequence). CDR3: CASSFSQGATDTQYF. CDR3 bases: TGTGCCAGCAGCTTCAGTCAGGGGGCAACAGATACGCAGTATTTT.

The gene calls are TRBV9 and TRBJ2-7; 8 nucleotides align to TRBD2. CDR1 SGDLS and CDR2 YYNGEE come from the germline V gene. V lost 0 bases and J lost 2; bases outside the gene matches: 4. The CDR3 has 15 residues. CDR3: CASSVEAGAPYEQYF. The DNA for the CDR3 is TGTGCCAGCAGCGTAGAAGCGGGGGCCCCCTACGAGCAGTACTTC.

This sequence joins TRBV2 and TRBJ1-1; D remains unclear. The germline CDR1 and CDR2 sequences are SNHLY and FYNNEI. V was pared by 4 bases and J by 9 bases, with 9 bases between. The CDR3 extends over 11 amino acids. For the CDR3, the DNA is TGTGCCAGCAGTGGGCGCGGTCAAGCTTTCTTT. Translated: CASSGRGQAFF.

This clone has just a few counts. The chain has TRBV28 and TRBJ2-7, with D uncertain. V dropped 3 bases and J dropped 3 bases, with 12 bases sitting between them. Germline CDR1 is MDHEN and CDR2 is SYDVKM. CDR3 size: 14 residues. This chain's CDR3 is CASSLFRGSYEQYF. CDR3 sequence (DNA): TGTGCCAGCAGTTTGTTCAGAGGAAGCTACGAGCAGTACTTC.

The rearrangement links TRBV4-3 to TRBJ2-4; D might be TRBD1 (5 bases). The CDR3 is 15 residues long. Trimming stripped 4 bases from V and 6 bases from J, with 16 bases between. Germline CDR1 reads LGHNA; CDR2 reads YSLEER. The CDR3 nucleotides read TGCGCCAGCAGCCGACAGACGTTCCCTTCAAACATTCAGTACTTC. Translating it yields CASSRQTFPSNIQYF.

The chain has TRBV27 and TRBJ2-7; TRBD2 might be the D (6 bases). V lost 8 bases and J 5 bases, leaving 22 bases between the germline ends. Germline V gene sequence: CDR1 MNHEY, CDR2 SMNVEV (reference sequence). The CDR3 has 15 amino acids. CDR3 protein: CASLPRGGMSHEQYF. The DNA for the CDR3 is TGTGCCAGCCTCCCTCGAGGAGGGATGAGTCACGAGCAGTACTTC.

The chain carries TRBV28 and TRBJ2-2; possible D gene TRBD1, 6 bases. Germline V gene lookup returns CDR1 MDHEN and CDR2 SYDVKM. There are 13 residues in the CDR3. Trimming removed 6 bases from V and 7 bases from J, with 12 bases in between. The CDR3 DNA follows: TGTGCCAGCAGACCACAGGGTAGCGGGGAGCTGTTTTTT. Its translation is CASRPQGSGELFF.

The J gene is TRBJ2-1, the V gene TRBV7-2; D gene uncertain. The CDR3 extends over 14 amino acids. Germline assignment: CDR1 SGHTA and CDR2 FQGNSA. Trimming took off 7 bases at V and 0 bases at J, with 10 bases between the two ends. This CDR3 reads CASKTPDSYNEQFF. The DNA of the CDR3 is TGTGCCAGCAAAACCCCAGACTCCTACAATGAGCAGTTCTTC.